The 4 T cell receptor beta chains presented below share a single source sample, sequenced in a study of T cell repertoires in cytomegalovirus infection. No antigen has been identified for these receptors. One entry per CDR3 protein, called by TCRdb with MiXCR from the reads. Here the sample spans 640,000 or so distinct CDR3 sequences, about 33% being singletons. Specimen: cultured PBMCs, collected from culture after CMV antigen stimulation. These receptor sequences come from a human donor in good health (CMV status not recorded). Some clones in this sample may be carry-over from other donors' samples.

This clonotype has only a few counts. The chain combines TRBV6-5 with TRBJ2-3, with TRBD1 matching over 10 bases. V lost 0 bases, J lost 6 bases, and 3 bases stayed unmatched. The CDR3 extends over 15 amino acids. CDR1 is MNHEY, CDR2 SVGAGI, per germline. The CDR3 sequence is CASSYSGTGDDTQYF. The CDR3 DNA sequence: TGTGCCAGCAGTTACTCCGGGACAGGGGACGATACGCAGTATTTT.

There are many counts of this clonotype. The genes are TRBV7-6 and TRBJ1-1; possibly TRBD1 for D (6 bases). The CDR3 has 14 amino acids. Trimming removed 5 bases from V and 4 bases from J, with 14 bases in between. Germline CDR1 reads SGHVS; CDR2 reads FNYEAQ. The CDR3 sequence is CASSTRTDFTEAFF. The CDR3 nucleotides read TGTGCCAGCAGCACACGGACAGATTTCACTGAAGCTTTCTTT. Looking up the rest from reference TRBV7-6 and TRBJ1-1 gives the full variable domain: GAGVSQSPRYKVTKRGQDVALRCDPISGHVSLYWYRQALGQGPEFLTYFNYEAQQDKSGLPNDRFSAERPEGSISTLTIQRTEQRDSAMYRCASSTRTDFTEAFFGQGTRLTVV.

The CDR3: CASSVSYGNTIYF. CDR3 in DNA: TGTGCCAGCAGCGTGTCTTACGGAAACACCATATATTTT. This chain connects TRBV11-2 to TRBJ1-3, with D hard to call. CDR3 length equals 13 residues. Trimming left V 5 bases short and J 4 bases short, with 9 bases between. In germline, CDR1 is SGHAT, CDR2 FQNNGV.

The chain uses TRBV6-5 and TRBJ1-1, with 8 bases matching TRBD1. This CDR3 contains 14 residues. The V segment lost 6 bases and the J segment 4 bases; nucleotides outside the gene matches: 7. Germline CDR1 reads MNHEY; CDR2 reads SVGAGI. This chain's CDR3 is CASRPGTGITEAFF. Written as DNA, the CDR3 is TGTGCCAGCAGACCCGGGACAGGCATCACTGAAGCTTTCTTT.